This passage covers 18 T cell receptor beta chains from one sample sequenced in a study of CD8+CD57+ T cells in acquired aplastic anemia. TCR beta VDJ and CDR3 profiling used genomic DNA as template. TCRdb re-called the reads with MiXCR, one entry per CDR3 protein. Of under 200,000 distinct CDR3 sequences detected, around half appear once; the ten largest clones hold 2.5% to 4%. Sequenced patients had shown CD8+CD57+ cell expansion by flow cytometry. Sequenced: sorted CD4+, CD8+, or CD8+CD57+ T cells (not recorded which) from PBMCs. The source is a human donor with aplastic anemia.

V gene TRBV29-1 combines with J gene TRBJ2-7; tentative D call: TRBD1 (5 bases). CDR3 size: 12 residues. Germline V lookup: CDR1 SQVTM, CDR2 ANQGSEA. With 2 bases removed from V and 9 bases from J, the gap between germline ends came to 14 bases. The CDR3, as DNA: TGCAGCGTTGAACAGGGTACAGATACGCAGTACGTC. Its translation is CSVEQGTDTQYV.

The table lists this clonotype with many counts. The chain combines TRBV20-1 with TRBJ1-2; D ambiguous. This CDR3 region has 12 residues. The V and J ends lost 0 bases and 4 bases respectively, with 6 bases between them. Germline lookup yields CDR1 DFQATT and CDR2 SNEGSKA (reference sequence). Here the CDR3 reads CSARDKAYGYTF. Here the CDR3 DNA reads TGCAGTGCTAGAGATAAGGCCTATGGCTACACCTTC.

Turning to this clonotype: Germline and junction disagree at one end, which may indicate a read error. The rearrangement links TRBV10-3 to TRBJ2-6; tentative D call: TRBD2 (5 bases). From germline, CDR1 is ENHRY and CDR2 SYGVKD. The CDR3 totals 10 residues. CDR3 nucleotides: TGTGCCAGCAGTTACACGGGACTGACTTTC. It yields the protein CASSYTGLTF.

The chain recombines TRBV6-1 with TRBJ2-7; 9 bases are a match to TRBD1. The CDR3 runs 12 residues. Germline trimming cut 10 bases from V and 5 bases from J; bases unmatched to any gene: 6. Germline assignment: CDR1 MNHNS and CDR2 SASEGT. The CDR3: CATGTGWNEQYF. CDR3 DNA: TGTGCCACCGGGACAGGGTGGAACGAGCAGTACTTC.

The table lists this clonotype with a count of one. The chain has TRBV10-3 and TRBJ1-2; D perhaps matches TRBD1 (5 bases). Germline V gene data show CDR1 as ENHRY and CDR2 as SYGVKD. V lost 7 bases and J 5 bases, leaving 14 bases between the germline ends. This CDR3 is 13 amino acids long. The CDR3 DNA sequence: TGTGCCATCACTAGACAGAACATGTATGGCTACACCTTC. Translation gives CAITRQNMYGYTF.

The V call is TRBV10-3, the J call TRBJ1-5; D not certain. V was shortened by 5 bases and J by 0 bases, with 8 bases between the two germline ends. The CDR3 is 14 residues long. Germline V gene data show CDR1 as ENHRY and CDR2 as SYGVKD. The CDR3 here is CAISRDVSNQPQHF. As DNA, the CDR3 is TGTGCCATCAGTAGGGATGTTAGCAATCAGCCCCAGCATTTT.

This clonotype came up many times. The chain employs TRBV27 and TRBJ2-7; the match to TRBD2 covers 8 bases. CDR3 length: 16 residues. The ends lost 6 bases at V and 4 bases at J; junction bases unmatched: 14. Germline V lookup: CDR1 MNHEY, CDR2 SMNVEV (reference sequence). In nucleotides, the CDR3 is TGTGCCAGCAGAACCCACCCGGGGGGGAGAGGATACGAGCAGTACTTC. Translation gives CASRTHPGGRGYEQYF.

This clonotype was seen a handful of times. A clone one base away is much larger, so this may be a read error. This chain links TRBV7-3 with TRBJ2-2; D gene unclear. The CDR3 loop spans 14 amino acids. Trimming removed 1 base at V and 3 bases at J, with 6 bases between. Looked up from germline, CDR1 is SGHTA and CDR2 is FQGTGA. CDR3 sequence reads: CASSLSPDTGELFF. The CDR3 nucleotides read TGTGCCAGCAGCTTAAGCCCCGACACCGGGGAGCTGTTTTTT.

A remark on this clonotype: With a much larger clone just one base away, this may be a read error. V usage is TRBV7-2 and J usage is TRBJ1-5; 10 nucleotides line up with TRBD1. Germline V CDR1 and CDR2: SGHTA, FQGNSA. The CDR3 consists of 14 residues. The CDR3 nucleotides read TGTGCCGGCAGCTCAGACAGGGGGCATCAGCCCCAGCATTTT. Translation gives CAGSSDRGHQPQHF. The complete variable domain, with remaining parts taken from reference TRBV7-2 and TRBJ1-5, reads GAGVSQSPSNKVTEKGKDVELRCDPISGHTALYWYRQSLGQGLEFLIYFQGNSAPDKSGLPSDRFSAERTGGSVSTLTIQRTQQEDSAVYLCAGSSDRGHQPQHFGDGTRLSIL.

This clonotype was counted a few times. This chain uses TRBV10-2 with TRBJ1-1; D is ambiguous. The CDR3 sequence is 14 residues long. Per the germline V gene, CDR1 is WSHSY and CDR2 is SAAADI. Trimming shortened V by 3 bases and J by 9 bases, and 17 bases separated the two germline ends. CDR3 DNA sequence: TGCGCCAGCAGTGACGATTCCTTCTACGGGAAAGCTTTCTTT. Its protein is CASSDDSFYGKAFF.

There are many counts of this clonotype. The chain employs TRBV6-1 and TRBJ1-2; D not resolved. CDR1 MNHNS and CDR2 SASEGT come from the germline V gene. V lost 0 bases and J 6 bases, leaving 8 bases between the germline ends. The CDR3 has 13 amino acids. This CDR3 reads CASSEARTDGYTF. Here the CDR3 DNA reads TGTGCCAGCAGTGAAGCCCGGACGGATGGCTACACCTTC.

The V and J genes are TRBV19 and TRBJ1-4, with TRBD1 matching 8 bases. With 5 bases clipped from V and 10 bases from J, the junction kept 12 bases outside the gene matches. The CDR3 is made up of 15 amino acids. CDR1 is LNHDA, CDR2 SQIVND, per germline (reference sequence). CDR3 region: CASSDTGGKALKLFF. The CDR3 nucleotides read TGTGCCAGTAGTGACACAGGGGGAAAGGCGTTAAAACTGTTTTTT.

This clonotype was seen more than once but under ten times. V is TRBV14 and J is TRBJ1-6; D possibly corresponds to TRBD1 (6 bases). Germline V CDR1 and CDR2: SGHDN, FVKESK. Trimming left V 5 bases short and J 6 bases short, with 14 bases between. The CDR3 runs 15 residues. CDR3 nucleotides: TGTGCCAGCAGCGACAGGACAGAGCCTAATTCACCCCTCCACTTT. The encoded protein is CASSDRTEPNSPLHF.

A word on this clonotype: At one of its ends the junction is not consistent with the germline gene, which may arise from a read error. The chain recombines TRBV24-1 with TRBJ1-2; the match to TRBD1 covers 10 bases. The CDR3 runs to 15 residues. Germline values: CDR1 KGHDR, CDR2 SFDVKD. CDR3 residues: CASSGTGAGHYGYTF. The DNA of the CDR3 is TGTGCCAGCAGTGGGACAGGGGCTGGCCACTATGGCTACACCTTC.

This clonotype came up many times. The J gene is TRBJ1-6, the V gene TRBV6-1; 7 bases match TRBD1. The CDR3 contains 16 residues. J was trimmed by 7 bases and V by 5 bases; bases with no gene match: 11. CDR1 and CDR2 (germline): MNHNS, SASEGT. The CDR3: CASSTSMGQRNSPLHF. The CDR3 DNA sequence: TGTGCCAGCAGTACATCGATGGGACAGCGAAATTCACCCCTCCACTTT.

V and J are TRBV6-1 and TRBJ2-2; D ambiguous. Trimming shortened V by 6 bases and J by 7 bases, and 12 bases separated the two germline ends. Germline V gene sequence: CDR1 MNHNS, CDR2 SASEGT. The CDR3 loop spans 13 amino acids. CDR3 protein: CASRVMGIGELFF. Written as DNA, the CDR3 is TGTGCCAGCAGGGTCATGGGGATCGGGGAGCTGTTTTTT.

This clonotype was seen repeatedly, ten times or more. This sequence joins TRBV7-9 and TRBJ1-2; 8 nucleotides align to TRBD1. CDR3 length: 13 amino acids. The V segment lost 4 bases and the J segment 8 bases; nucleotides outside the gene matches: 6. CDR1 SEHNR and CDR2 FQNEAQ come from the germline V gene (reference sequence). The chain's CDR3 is CASSWGQDLGYTF. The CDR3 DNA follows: TGTGCCAGCAGCTGGGGACAGGACCTCGGCTACACCTTC.

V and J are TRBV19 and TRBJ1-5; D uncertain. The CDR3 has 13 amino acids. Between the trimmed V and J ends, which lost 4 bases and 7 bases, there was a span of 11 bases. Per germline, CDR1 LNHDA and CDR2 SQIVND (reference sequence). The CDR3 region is CASSTPGRQPQHF. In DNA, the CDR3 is TGTGCCAGTAGTACCCCCGGGCGGCAGCCCCAGCATTTT.